This TCR beta chain comes out of a study of OX40 agonist ivuxolimab in advanced cancers. This CDR3 comprises 15 residues. CDR1 SGHVS and CDR2 FNYEAQ come from the germline V gene. V trimming: 5 bases; J trimming: 5 bases; junction bases outside the gene matches: 6. This table comes from immunoSEQ multiplex PCR, and its TCRdb copy is limited to in-frame clones, with some not included. The sample has 55,000 to 75,000 clones, around 93% seen once. The V gene is TRBV7-6, the J gene TRBJ1-4, with 9 bases identical to TRBD1. The source is an adult with an advanced solid tumor such as melanoma, head and neck, liver or kidney cancer. The source material was CD4+ or CD8+ T cells sorted from blood, sampled in a trial of the OX40 agonist ivuxolimab. CDR3 protein: CASSRTGGQNEKLFF. Written as DNA, the CDR3 is TGTGCCAGCAGCCGTACAGGGGGCCAAAATGAAAAACTGTTTTTT.